A single sample is the source of the 24 T cell receptor beta chains below, sequenced in a study of pediatric ulcerative colitis. TCRdb keeps only in-frame clones here, not all; method: immunoSEQ multiplex PCR. Among tens of thousands of clones listed, roughly 90% were seen once. The sample was blood. These receptors all stem from a boy between 10 and 17 years old with severe ulcerative colitis.

V is TRBV19 and J is TRBJ2-6; D is tentatively TRBD1 or TRBD2 (5 bases each). Germline V gives CDR1 LNHDA, CDR2 SQIVND (reference sequence). This CDR3 has 13 amino acids. The V and J ends lost 8 bases and 4 bases respectively, with 9 bases between them. CDR3 protein: CASQGRGANVLTF. The CDR3, as DNA: TGTGCCAGTCAGGGACGGGGGGCCAACGTCCTGACTTTC.

The sample holds one count of this clone. V is TRBV5-4 and J is TRBJ2-7, with 7 nucleotides matching TRBD2. J was trimmed by 4 bases and V by 0 bases; bases with no gene match: 4. Germline V gene sequence: CDR1 SGHNT, CDR2 YYREEE (reference sequence). This CDR3 is built from 14 residues. CDR3 amino acids: CASSLGAGVYEQYF. The CDR3 bases are TGTGCCAGCAGCTTGGGGGCGGGGGTATACGAGCAGTACTTC.

The chain combines TRBV13 with TRBJ2-7, with D unclear. This CDR3 has 12 residues. CDR1 and CDR2 (germline): PRHDT, FYEKMQ (reference sequence). V shed 5 bases and J shed 0 bases, with 5 bases lying between them. CDR3 nucleotide sequence: TGTGCCAGCAGCGAAAGCTCCTACGAGCAGTACTTC. Translating it yields CASSESSYEQYF.

In DNA, the CDR3 is TGTGCCACTCGGATCTTAGCGGGTCGGGACGAGCAGTACTTC. It is translated as CATRILAGRDEQYF. The J gene is TRBJ2-7, the V gene TRBV6-5, with 7 bases lining up with TRBD2. Unmatched junction bases numbered 14, after V lost 10 bases and J lost 5 bases. The CDR3 length is 14 residues. Looked up from germline, CDR1 is MNHEY and CDR2 is SVGAGI.

The chain is built from TRBV27 and TRBJ2-7, with TRBD2 matching 11 bases. The V gene's germline CDR1 is MNHEY and CDR2 SMNVEV (reference sequence). CDR3 length: 16 amino acids. With 5 bases clipped from V and 6 bases from J, the junction kept 12 bases outside the gene matches. In DNA, the CDR3 is TGTGCCAGCAGTCCCCCCTTAGCGGGAGGGCCGTTCGAGCAGTACTTC. Protein sequence: CASSPPLAGGPFEQYF.

A few counts support this clone. The V gene is TRBV25-1, the J gene TRBJ2-7, with 11 bases that match TRBD2. The CDR3 has 15 residues. With 1 base clipped from V and 3 bases from J, the junction kept 2 bases outside the gene matches. Germline V lookup: CDR1 MGHDK, CDR2 SYGVNS. The CDR3 region has the DNA TGTGCCAGCAGTGAATCGGGGACTAGCGGCTACGAGCAGTACTTC. Its protein is CASSESGTSGYEQYF.

This rearrangement joins TRBV7-6 to TRBJ2-7, with 13 bases fitting TRBD2. Trimming removed 1 base from V and 3 bases from J; junction bases left unmatched: 3. The length of the CDR3 is 16 residues. Germline lookup yields CDR1 SGHVS and CDR2 FNYEAQ. CDR3 residues: CASSLGTSGSNYEQYF. In DNA, the CDR3 is TGTGCCAGCAGCTTAGGGACTAGCGGGAGCAACTACGAGCAGTACTTC.

The chain has TRBV2 and TRBJ1-1; D not resolved. CDR1 SNHLY and CDR2 FYNNEI come from the germline V gene. The CDR3 covers 11 residues. The V gene lost 7 bases and the J gene lost 5 bases, with 8 bases spanning the gap. CDR3 in amino acids: CASKLRTEAFF. In DNA, the CDR3 is TGTGCCAGCAAGTTGAGGACTGAAGCTTTCTTT.

The genes are TRBV6-5 and TRBJ1-1; 7 bases map to TRBD1. With 4 bases clipped from V and 4 bases from J, the junction kept 9 bases outside the gene matches. CDR3 length: 15 amino acids. The germline V gene has CDR1 MNHEY and CDR2 SVGAGI. The CDR3 bases are TGTGCCAGCAGTTTTATTAACAGGGGCCTCACTGAAGCTTTCTTT. Encoded protein: CASSFINRGLTEAFF.

The chain employs TRBV7-8 and TRBJ1-1; no clear D. Germline CDR1 and CDR2: SGHVS and FQNEAQ. This CDR3 has 13 amino acids. Trimming left V 6 bases short and J 5 bases short, with 13 bases between. The CDR3 coding sequence is TGTGCCAGCAGGGTCGGGAGTGGAACTGAAGCTTTCTTT. Residues: CASRVGSGTEAFF.

The chain links TRBV7-9 to TRBJ2-1; D perhaps matches TRBD1 (5 bases). The CDR3 is made up of 12 amino acids. In germline, CDR1 is SEHNR, CDR2 FQNEAQ (reference sequence). With 1 base removed from V and 8 bases from J, the gap between germline ends came to 6 bases. The chain's CDR3 is CASSLGGYEQFF. CDR3 DNA: TGTGCCAGCAGCTTAGGGGGCTATGAGCAGTTCTTC. The full variable domain, rest sourced from reference TRBV7-9 and TRBJ2-1, is DTGVSQNPRHKITKRGQNVTFRCDPISEHNRLYWYRQTLGQGPEFLTYFQNEAQLEKSRLLSDRFSAERPKGSFSTLEIQRTEQGDSAMYLCASSLGGYEQFFGPGTRLTVL.

The chain couples TRBV2 to TRBJ2-7, with TRBD1 matching over 8 bases. Germline loops: CDR1 SNHLY, CDR2 FYNNEI. V shed 4 bases and J 1 base; nucleotides not matched to a gene: 3. The CDR3 is made up of 14 amino acids. The CDR3 nucleotides read TGTGCCAGCAGTGGAGGACAGGGATCCTACGAGCAGTACTTC. Translating it yields CASSGGQGSYEQYF. The variable domain in full, with the rest retrieved from reference TRBV2 and TRBJ2-7, is EPEVTQTPSHQVTQMGQEVILRCVPISNHLYFYWYRQILGQKVEFLVSFYNNEISEKSEIFDDQFSVERPDGSNFTLKIRSTKLEDSAMYFCASSGGQGSYEQYFGPGTRLTVT.

The chain links TRBV9 to TRBJ2-3; weak D call: TRBD2 (5 bases). This CDR3 has 15 amino acids. The germline V gene encodes CDR1 SGDLS and CDR2 YYNGEE. Trimming stripped 0 bases from V and 3 bases from J, with 11 bases between. CDR3: CASSVVGMGTDTQYF. CDR3 coding DNA: TGTGCCAGCAGCGTAGTCGGGATGGGGACAGATACGCAGTATTTT.

The rearrangement joins TRBV9 to TRBJ2-2, with D perhaps TRBD1 (6 bases). V lost 4 bases, J lost 1 base, and 17 bases lay in between. Per the germline V gene, CDR1 is SGDLS and CDR2 is YYNGEE. The CDR3 extends over 17 amino acids. This chain's CDR3 is CASSPQRQAQNTGELFF. DNA of the CDR3: TGTGCCAGCAGCCCACAAAGACAGGCCCAGAACACCGGGGAGCTGTTTTTT.

The rearrangement joins TRBV5-4 to TRBJ2-2; D call uncertain. This CDR3 has 12 amino acids. V lost 4 bases to trimming and J lost 3 bases, with 4 bases between them. The V gene's germline CDR1 is SGHNT and CDR2 YYREEE (reference sequence). CDR3 amino acids: CASSPYTGELFF. The CDR3 nucleotides are TGTGCCAGCAGCCCTTACACCGGGGAGCTGTTTTTT.

The chain links TRBV5-1 to TRBJ2-2; D possibly corresponds to TRBD1 (6 bases). Germline CDR1 SGHRS, CDR2 YFSETQ. V shed 4 bases and J shed 1 base, with 11 bases lying between them. The CDR3 is 15 amino acids. The CDR3 spells CASSATQGNTGELFF. The DNA for the CDR3 is TGCGCCAGCAGCGCAACACAGGGGAACACCGGGGAGCTGTTTTTT. Drawing the rest from reference TRBV5-1 and TRBJ2-2, the complete variable domain is KAGVTQTPRYLIKTRGQQVTLSCSPISGHRSVSWYQQTPGQGLQFLFEYFSETQRNKGNFPGRFSGRQFSNSRSEMNVSTLELGDSALYLCASSATQGNTGELFFGEGSRLTVL.

This chain connects TRBV27 to TRBJ2-1, with D possibly being TRBD2 (6 bases). V was pared by 3 bases and J by 6 bases, with 21 bases between. The germline gives CDR1 MNHEY, CDR2 SMNVEV (reference sequence). This CDR3 has 17 amino acids. Here the CDR3 reads CASSFNFAGTPLNEQFF. The CDR3 region has the DNA TGTGCCAGCAGTTTTAATTTTGCGGGGACCCCTCTCAATGAGCAGTTCTTC.

The chain has TRBV2 and TRBJ2-5, with 7 bases matching TRBD2. With 7 bases clipped from V and 0 bases from J, the junction kept 11 bases outside the gene matches. From germline, CDR1 is SNHLY and CDR2 FYNNEI. There are 16 residues in the CDR3. This CDR3 is CASTRGLAEYQETQYF. In DNA, the CDR3 is TGTGCCAGCACGAGAGGGCTAGCGGAGTACCAAGAGACCCAGTACTTC.

This chain links TRBV19 with TRBJ1-4; D remains ambiguous. Per germline, CDR1 LNHDA and CDR2 SQIVND (reference sequence). V lost 4 bases and J 3 bases, leaving 6 bases between the germline ends. CDR3 length: 13 residues. As DNA, the CDR3 is TGTGCCAGTAGTAGCAAGCCTAATGAAAAACTGTTTTTT. The encoded protein is CASSSKPNEKLFF. Complete variable domain (other parts from reference TRBV19 and TRBJ1-4): DGGITQSPKYLFRKEGQNVTLSCEQNLNHDAMYWYRQDPGQGLRLIYYSQIVNDFQKGDIAEGYSVSREKKESFPLTVTSAQKNPTAFYLCASSSKPNEKLFFGSGTQLSVL.

The V call is TRBV10-3, the J call TRBJ1-2; unclear D gene. V dropped 10 bases and J dropped 4 bases, with 16 bases sitting between them. Per the germline V gene, CDR1 is ENHRY and CDR2 is SYGVKD. The CDR3 is 13 residues long. The CDR3 DNA is TGTGCCACCCATAATAGTCTTGGCTATGGCTACACCTTC. Its protein product is CATHNSLGYGYTF.

This clone was counted a few times. The genes are TRBV19 and TRBJ1-1, with 7 bases lining up with TRBD1. The germline V gene encodes CDR1 LNHDA and CDR2 SQIVND (reference sequence). CDR3 length: 14 amino acids. Losses at the gene ends were 5 bases for V and 6 bases for J; bases not matched to a gene: 9. The CDR3 DNA sequence: TGTGCCAGTAGTGCCGGCCAGACAGGGCCTGAAGCTTTCTTT. Translated, it gives CASSAGQTGPEAFF.

V is TRBV6-1 and J is TRBJ2-1, with TRBD2 matching 7 bases. Germline lookup yields CDR1 MNHNS and CDR2 SASEGT. This CDR3 is 15 amino acids long. The V segment lost 6 bases and the J segment 10 bases; nucleotides outside the gene matches: 15. CDR3 DNA: TGTGCCAGCAGCCACCTAGCGGCCCCCCGGGGGGAGCAGTTCTTC. This gives the protein CASSHLAAPRGEQFF.

The gene calls are TRBV18 and TRBJ2-7; weak D call: TRBD1 (7 bases). The germline V and J ends were trimmed by 0 bases and 7 bases, with 13 bases remaining between them. This CDR3 is built from 14 residues. Germline CDR1 and CDR2: KGHSH and LQKENI. In nucleotides, the CDR3 is TGTGCCAGCTCACCACCGTCAGGGGGGAGAGAGCAGTACTTC. It yields the protein CASSPPSGGREQYF.

The chain couples TRBV5-6 to TRBJ2-1, with D perhaps assigned TRBD1 or TRBD2 (5 bases each). CDR3 length: 16 residues. V dropped 0 bases and J dropped 7 bases, with 17 bases sitting between them. The germline gives CDR1 SGHDT, CDR2 YYEEEE. The CDR3 sequence: CASSLAEVGPWNEQFF. CDR3 coding DNA: TGTGCCAGCAGCTTGGCCGAAGTGGGACCCTGGAATGAGCAGTTCTTC. Drawing the rest from reference TRBV5-6 and TRBJ2-1, the complete variable domain is DAGVTQSPTHLIKTRGQQVTLRCSPKSGHDTVSWYQQALGQGPQFIFQYYEEEERQRGNFPDRFSGHQFPNYSSELNVNALLLGDSALYLCASSLAEVGPWNEQFFGPGTRLTVL.